A single sample is the source of the 25 T cell receptor beta chains below, sequenced in a study of blood T cell repertoires in COVID-19. Measured with immunoSEQ multiplex PCR; TCRdb has only the in-frame clones, and not every one. The sample has 50,000 to 75,000 clones, 91% seen once. Material: peripheral blood. These receptors originate from a human donor in a cohort sampled during active COVID-19.

This chain uses TRBV3-1 (or the pseudogene TRBV3-2) with TRBJ2-1; TRBD2 matches 10 bases. V gave up 4 bases and J gave up 9 bases; unmatched junction bases: 12. The CDR3 totals 16 residues. CDR1 and CDR2 from the germline V gene are LGHDT and YNNKEL (reference sequence). The CDR3 reads CASSRAQAGGPVEQFF. CDR3 nucleotide sequence: TGTGCCAGCAGCCGGGCCCAAGCGGGGGGGCCCGTTGAGCAGTTCTTC.

The chain joins TRBV4-3 to TRBJ1-2, with 9 bases identical to TRBD1. CDR1 and CDR2 from the germline V gene are LGHNA and YSLEER. CDR3 length: 14 residues. V was pared by 3 bases and J by 4 bases, with 3 bases of the junction left unmatched. The CDR3 here is CASSQGQGGYGYTF. As DNA, the CDR3 is TGCGCCAGCAGCCAGGGACAGGGCGGCTATGGCTACACCTTC.

The V and J genes are TRBV27 and TRBJ2-7, with TRBD2 identical over 7 bases. J gave up 6 bases and V 1 base, and 6 bases lay outside the gene matches. There are 14 residues in the CDR3. The germline CDR1 and CDR2 sequences are MNHEY and SMNVEV (reference sequence). CDR3 DNA sequence: TGTGCCAGCAGTTTATTCGGAGCGGGGAGCGAGCAGTACTTC. Its protein product is CASSLFGAGSEQYF.

This sequence joins TRBV5-1 and TRBJ2-5, with D perhaps TRBD1 (5 bases). V was clipped by 1 base and J by 3 bases, with 10 bases between them. In germline, CDR1 is SGHRS, CDR2 YFSETQ. CDR3 size: 14 residues. This CDR3 is CASSLPGMEETQYF. CDR3 nucleotide sequence: TGCGCCAGCAGCTTGCCAGGGATGGAAGAGACCCAGTACTTC.

The rearrangement uses TRBV12-5 and TRBJ2-4; 8 bases fit TRBD2. Germline lookup yields CDR1 LGHNT and CDR2 FRNRAP. Losses at the gene ends were 3 bases for V and 1 base for J; bases not matched to a gene: 14. The CDR3 consists of 19 residues. CDR3 coding DNA: TGTGCTAGTGGTTTAGTCTACGGGGGGGCCCCTCATGCCAAAAACATTCAGTACTTC. This sequence encodes CASGLVYGGAPHAKNIQYF. The variable domain in full, with the rest retrieved from reference TRBV12-5 and TRBJ2-4, is DARVTQTPRHKVTEMGQEVTMRCQPILGHNTVFWYRQTMMQGLELLAYFRNRAPLDDSGMPKDRFSAEMPDATLATLKIQPSEPRDSAVYFCASGLVYGGAPHAKNIQYFGAGTRLSVL.

V gene TRBV5-4 combines with J gene TRBJ2-3, with 10 positions matching TRBD1. V dropped 0 bases and J dropped 4; count of bases not matched to a gene: 8. The CDR3 contains 17 residues. Germline lookup yields CDR1 SGHNT and CDR2 YYREEE (reference sequence). The CDR3 here is CASSLGRRTGGADTQYF. The CDR3 DNA follows: TGTGCCAGCAGCTTGGGGCGGAGGACAGGGGGGGCAGATACGCAGTATTTT.

V is TRBV14 and J is TRBJ1-1; D is perhaps TRBD1 (6 bases). V shed 5 bases and J shed 3 bases, with 22 bases lying between them. The CDR3 runs to 17 residues. Germline loops: CDR1 SGHDN, CDR2 FVKESK. CDR3 DNA sequence: TGTGCCAGCAGCACTAGGCTAAACAGGGCTGGAGACACTGAAGCTTTCTTT. It translates to CASSTRLNRAGDTEAFF.

This rearrangement joins TRBV9 to TRBJ2-1, with TRBD2 identical over 15 bases. The CDR3 is 15 amino acids. CDR1 and CDR2 (germline): SGDLS, YYNGEE. Germline trimming cut 0 bases from V and 10 bases from J; bases unmatched to any gene: 2. CDR3 residues: CASSVVGTSGGEQFF. The CDR3 region has the DNA TGTGCCAGCAGCGTAGTTGGGACTAGCGGGGGGGAGCAGTTCTTC.

This rearrangement joins TRBV6-5 to TRBJ2-1, with 7 positions matching TRBD2. J gave up 7 bases and V 6 bases, and 12 bases lay outside the gene matches. The CDR3 consists of 15 residues. Germline CDR1 is MNHEY and CDR2 is SVGAGI. The CDR3 here is CASRRRAGMGNEQFF. CDR3 nucleotide sequence: TGTGCCAGCAGGAGGAGAGCGGGAATGGGAAATGAGCAGTTCTTC.

This clone came up a few times. The chain carries TRBV5-4 and TRBJ2-3; TRBD2 matches at 11 bases. Germline V gene sequence: CDR1 SGHNT, CDR2 YYREEE (reference sequence). This CDR3 comprises 17 residues. Trimming removed 1 base from V and 2 bases from J; junction bases left unmatched: 6. The CDR3 here is CASSLKLAGAPTDTQYF. The CDR3 DNA reads TGTGCCAGCAGCTTGAAACTAGCGGGAGCCCCCACAGATACGCAGTATTTT.

The chain joins TRBV6-4 to TRBJ2-5, with 12 bases that match TRBD2. Germline V CDR1 and CDR2: MRHNA, SNTAGT. Unmatched junction bases numbered 3, after V lost 2 bases and J lost 5 bases. The CDR3 spans 15 residues. The CDR3 region is CASSDGLAGLETQYF. The DNA of the CDR3 is TGTGCCAGCAGTGACGGACTAGCGGGGCTGGAGACCCAGTACTTC.

V usage is TRBV2 and J usage is TRBJ1-1, with 8 bases matching TRBD1. This CDR3 is 14 amino acids long. V was clipped by 6 bases and J by 4 bases; unmatched bases: 7. Germline CDR1 SNHLY, CDR2 FYNNEI. CDR3 protein: CASSGTGVRTEAFF. CDR3 coding DNA: TGTGCCAGCAGCGGGACAGGTGTGCGCACTGAAGCTTTCTTT.

The rearrangement joins TRBV29-1 to TRBJ1-2; 7 positions match TRBD1. The CDR3 has 14 residues. Losses at the gene ends were 4 bases for V and 0 bases for J; bases not matched to a gene: 5. Per germline, CDR1 SQVTM and CDR2 ANQGSEA. CDR3 DNA sequence: TGCAGCGTTGGCTGGACAGGAGCTAACTATGGCTACACCTTC. Encoded protein: CSVGWTGANYGYTF. The complete variable domain, with remaining parts taken from reference TRBV29-1 and TRBJ1-2, reads SAVISQKPSRDICQRGTSLTIQCQVDSQVTMMFWYRQQPGQSLTLIATANQGSEATYESGFVIDKFPISRPNLTFSTLTVSNMSPEDSSIYLCSVGWTGANYGYTFGSGTRLTVV.

This sequence joins TRBV2 and TRBJ2-3, with D maybe TRBD1 (6 bases). Germline assignment: CDR1 SNHLY and CDR2 FYNNEI. Trimming left V 8 bases short and J 4 bases short, with 13 bases between. The CDR3 is 13 amino acids. CDR3 protein: CASGGQIADTQYF. Here the CDR3 DNA reads TGTGCCAGCGGCGGACAGATAGCAGATACGCAGTATTTT.

The chain is built from TRBV24-1 and TRBJ2-3; 8 bases align to TRBD1. This CDR3 is 16 amino acids long. CDR1 and CDR2 (germline): KGHDR, SFDVKD. J was trimmed by 3 bases and V by 4 bases; bases with no gene match: 8. CDR3 residues: CATSEDRGQVTDTQYF. The DNA of the CDR3 is TGTGCCACCAGTGAAGATCGGGGACAGGTAACAGATACGCAGTATTTT.

V is TRBV5-1 and J is TRBJ2-1; 12 nucleotides match TRBD2. Unmatched junction bases numbered 5, after V lost 4 bases and J lost 3 bases. Germline values: CDR1 SGHRS, CDR2 YFSETQ. CDR3 length: 16 amino acids. CDR3 loop: CASSPLTSGSYNEQFF. CDR3 nucleotide sequence: TGCGCCAGCAGCCCGCTGACTAGCGGGAGCTACAATGAGCAGTTCTTC.

This chain joins TRBV19 and TRBJ2-4; TRBD1 aligns across 9 bases. The J segment lost 14 bases and the V segment lost 4 bases, leaving 6 bases of the junction unmatched. The CDR3 runs to 12 residues. Germline CDR1 and CDR2: LNHDA and SQIVND (reference sequence). CDR3 in DNA: TGTGCCAGTAGTACGGGACAGGGATGGAAGTACTTC. This encodes CASSTGQGWKYF. Supplemented by reference TRBV19 and TRBJ2-4, the full variable domain reads DGGITQSPKYLFRKEGQNVTLSCEQNLNHDAMYWYRQDPGQGLRLIYYSQIVNDFQKGDIAEGYSVSREKKESFPLTVTSAQKNPTAFYLCASSTGQGWKYFGAGTRLSVL.

The V gene is TRBV9, the J gene TRBJ2-2; possible D gene TRBD1, 6 bases. The CDR3 runs 15 residues. Germline lookup yields CDR1 SGDLS and CDR2 YYNGEE. V was cut by 4 bases and J by 7 bases, with 17 bases left in between. This CDR3 is CASSLNIGTIGELFF. As DNA, the CDR3 is TGTGCCAGCAGCCTCAACATCGGGACAATCGGGGAGCTGTTTTTT.

The J gene is TRBJ1-2, the V gene TRBV7-6, with TRBD1 identical over 7 bases. CDR1 is SGHVS and CDR2 is FNYEAQ in the germline V gene. Unmatched junction bases numbered 12, after V lost 4 bases and J lost 4 bases. This CDR3 is 16 amino acids long. The CDR3 region has the DNA TGTGCCAGCAGCTCAGGGGGAGAGGCGCCCGGCTATGGCTACACCTTC. This gives the protein CASSSGGEAPGYGYTF.

This chain links TRBV29-1 with TRBJ1-2; D is uncertain. The ends were cut back, 5 bases at V and 6 bases at J, with 13 bases in the middle. Germline V lookup: CDR1 SQVTM, CDR2 ANQGSEA. There are 12 residues in the CDR3. CDR3 region: CSVSGFINGYTF. The CDR3 DNA sequence: TGCAGCGTTTCGGGGTTTATAAATGGCTACACCTTC.

This chain uses TRBV5-1 with TRBJ1-1, with 8 bases aligning to TRBD1. CDR3 length equals 13 residues. Germline lookup yields CDR1 SGHRS and CDR2 YFSETQ. Trimming at V came to 0 bases and at J to 7 bases, leaving 2 bases not matched to a gene. The CDR3 DNA sequence: TGCGCCAGCAGCTTGGCACAGGGGGATGAAGCTTTCTTT. It specifies CASSLAQGDEAFF.

The chain has TRBV5-8 and TRBJ2-7; 7 bases align to TRBD1. Per germline, CDR1 SGHTS and CDR2 YDEGEE. After removal of 4 bases from V and 4 bases from J, the junction contained 5 bases not matched to a gene. The CDR3 sequence is 13 residues long. CDR3 sequence: CASSTRQGYEQYF. CDR3 sequence (DNA): TGTGCCAGCAGCACCAGACAGGGATACGAGCAGTACTTC.

The chain links TRBV28 to TRBJ2-1; 7 nucleotides line up with TRBD1. The CDR3 length is 15 residues. J gave up 8 bases and V 6 bases, and 13 bases lay outside the gene matches. In germline, CDR1 is MDHEN, CDR2 SYDVKM. The CDR3 reads CASSFLIQGHDEQFF. DNA for the CDR3: TGTGCCAGCAGCTTCCTAATACAGGGGCATGATGAGCAGTTCTTC. Based on the CDR3 plus reference TRBV28 and TRBJ2-1, the full variable domain is DVKVTQSSRYLVKRTGEKVFLECVQDMDHENMFWYRQDPGLGLRLIYFSYDVKMKEKGDIPEGYSVSREKKERFSLILESASTNQTSMYLCASSFLIQGHDEQFFGPGTRLTVL.

The V gene is TRBV29-1, the J gene TRBJ2-1; TRBD2 matches 9 bases. With V trimmed by 4 bases and J by 0 bases, 7 bases remained unmatched. Germline CDR1 SQVTM, CDR2 ANQGSEA. The CDR3 is 16 amino acids. CDR3 in DNA: TGCAGCGTTGCCCTGCTAGCGGGAAACTCCTACAATGAGCAGTTCTTC. It yields the protein CSVALLAGNSYNEQFF.

The chain recombines TRBV19 with TRBJ2-7; 8 positions agree with TRBD1. CDR3 length equals 15 residues. Per germline, CDR1 LNHDA and CDR2 SQIVND (reference sequence). Germline trimming cut 3 bases from V and 6 bases from J; bases unmatched to any gene: 10. DNA of the CDR3: TGTGCCAGTAGTATTCAGGGGGCGTCCCCTCGCGAGCAGTACTTC. Protein sequence: CASSIQGASPREQYF. Using reference TRBV19 and TRBJ2-7 for the parts outside the CDR3, the full variable domain is DGGITQSPKYLFRKEGQNVTLSCEQNLNHDAMYWYRQDPGQGLRLIYYSQIVNDFQKGDIAEGYSVSREKKESFPLTVTSAQKNPTAFYLCASSIQGASPREQYFGPGTRLTVT.